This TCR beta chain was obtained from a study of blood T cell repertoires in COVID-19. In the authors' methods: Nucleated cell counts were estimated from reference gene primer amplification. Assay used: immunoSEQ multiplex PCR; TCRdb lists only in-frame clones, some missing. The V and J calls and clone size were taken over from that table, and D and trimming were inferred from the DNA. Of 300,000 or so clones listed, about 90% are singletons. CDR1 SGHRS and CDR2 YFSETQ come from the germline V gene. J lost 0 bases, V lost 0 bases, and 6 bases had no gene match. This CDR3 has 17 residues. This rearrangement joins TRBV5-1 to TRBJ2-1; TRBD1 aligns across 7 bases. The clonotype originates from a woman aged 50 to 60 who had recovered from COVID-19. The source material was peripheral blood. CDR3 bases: TGCGCCAGCAGCTTGGGGGGGACAGCCCCCTCCTACAATGAGCAGTTCTTC. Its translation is CASSLGGTAPSYNEQFF.